This T cell receptor beta chain came from a study of blood T cell repertoires in COVID-19. Study context: Samples came from the United States, Italy and Spain, spanning acute and convalescent COVID-19. In each case, the material was cDNA or gDNA derived from T cells, B-cell-depleted T cells, or PBMCs.

How the authors handled the data: Scientists estimated how many nucleated cells there were by amplifying reference gene primers. The data were produced by immunoSEQ multiplex PCR, yet TCRdb's version contains in-frame clones alone and is incomplete. V, J and clone size were drawn from that table, and D and trimming were deduced from the DNA. This table has 300,000 to 400,000 clones, about 87% appearing once. Seattle enrolled patients during active infection and tracked them longitudinally. The germline gives CDR1 LNHDA, CDR2 SQIVND (reference sequence). CDR3 size: 14 residues. J lost 2 bases, V lost 3 bases, and 3 bases had no gene match.

The rearrangement joins TRBV19 to TRBJ1-1, with 7 positions matching TRBD1. The TCR originated in a man aged 30 to 45 with COVID-19, enrolled during active disease. The source material was peripheral blood. The CDR3 sequence: CASSMGTANTEAFF. The CDR3 nucleotides read TGTGCCAGTAGTATGGGGACAGCAAACACTGAAGCTTTCTTT.